This T cell receptor beta chain appears in the sequencing data of a study of vaccination and CD4 T cells after COVID-19. This CDR3 has 17 residues. Germline V gives CDR1 SGHNT, CDR2 YENEEA. Trimming removed 3 bases at V and 0 bases at J, with 16 bases between. An Oncomine TCR Beta short-read assay was used to sequence the DNA from cultured CD4+ T cells. After culture, CD4+ T cells served as the source for genomic DNA extraction. TCRdb reprocessed the PCR reads via MiXCR and lists one record per CDR3 protein. The table lists over 10,000 distinct CDR3 sequences, approximately 55% of them singletons. Treatment noted: approximately nine-day PBMC culture with coronavirus spike peptide pools or control peptides (ViraFEST assay). Antigen-specific T cells were expanded with peptide pools by ViraFEST, and TCRs were then sequenced. Remarks on this clonotype: Its matching antigen is unknown.

The clonotype comes from a human donor who had recovered from COVID-19. The gene calls are TRBV11-3 and TRBJ2-3; D perhaps matches TRBD2 (6 bases). Sequences were obtained from CD4+ T cells from blood, cultured in vitro. CDR3 sequence: CASSFRGTATSTDTQYF. The DNA of the CDR3 is TGTGCCAGCAGCTTTAGAGGGACTGCCACTAGCACAGATACGCAGTATTTT. Based on the CDR3 plus reference TRBV11-3 and TRBJ2-3, the full variable domain is EAGVVQSPRYKIIEKKQPVAFWCNPISGHNTLYWYLQNLGQGPELLIRYENEEAVDDSQLPKDRFSAERLKGVDSTLKIQPAELGDSAVYLCASSFRGTATSTDTQYFGPGTRLTVL.